These 32 T cell receptor beta chains were all obtained from the same sample, sequenced in a study of cytomegalovirus exposure and HLA in healthy donors. PCR amplification relied on 60 Vbeta primers (plus 13 Jbeta primers). Profiling relied on immunoSEQ multiplex PCR, and the TCRdb table lists in-frame clones only, not all of them. The sample shows roughly 100,000 clones, approximately 73% of them seen only once. Sequencing was done on a sample of PBMCs. Source of these receptors: a woman aged 18-29 years in good health and CMV-seropositive.

The genes are TRBV4-2 and TRBJ2-2, with TRBD2 matching 10 bases. The junction had 4 bases not matched to a gene; V was cut back by 0 bases and J by 6 bases. Looked up from germline, CDR1 is LGHNA and CDR2 is YNFKEQ. The CDR3 totals 16 residues. Here the CDR3 reads CASSQDGLAVAGELFF. The CDR3 nucleotides are TGTGCCAGCAGCCAAGACGGACTAGCGGTCGCCGGGGAGCTGTTTTTT.

The gene calls are TRBV10-3 and TRBJ1-1; the D gene is possibly TRBD1 (5 bases). The V end lost 4 bases, the J end lost 7 bases, and 7 bases lay between the germline ends. The CDR3 spans 11 residues. Germline CDR1 ENHRY, CDR2 SYGVKD. The CDR3 DNA reads as TGTGCCATCAGTGGTAGGGGTGAAGCTTTCTTT. Translating it yields CAISGRGEAFF.

The chain joins TRBV28 to TRBJ1-2; the match to TRBD1 covers 8 bases. V lost 5 bases to trimming and J lost 10 bases; unmatched junction nucleotides: 6. Germline V gene sequence: CDR1 MDHEN, CDR2 SYDVKM. The CDR3 has 12 residues. The CDR3 reads CASSPPDRAYTF. Written as DNA, the CDR3 is TGTGCCAGCAGTCCCCCGGACAGGGCCTACACCTTC.

V gene TRBV6-5 combines with J gene TRBJ2-3, with D tentatively TRBD1 (6 bases). From germline, CDR1 is MNHEY and CDR2 SVGAGI. Between the trimmed V and J ends, which lost 5 bases and 7 bases, there was a span of 10 bases. The CDR3 covers 12 residues. The CDR3 DNA reads TGTGCCAGCAGTCCACAGGGACATACGCAGTATTTT. This translates into CASSPQGHTQYF.

CDR3 DNA: TGTGCCAGCAGTTCATTAGGGGAGGTCGTGCAGTACTTC. Translated, it gives CASSSLGEVVQYF. The chain carries TRBV27 and TRBJ2-7; TRBD2 might be the D (6 bases). Germline loops: CDR1 MNHEY, CDR2 SMNVEV (reference sequence). V gave up 4 bases and J gave up 9 bases, with 16 bases separating them. This CDR3 is 13 amino acids long.

The chain couples TRBV30 to TRBJ1-5; 12 bases align to TRBD1. After removal of 3 bases from V and 0 bases from J, the junction contained 9 bases not matched to a gene. Germline V gives CDR1 GTSNPN, CDR2 SVGIG (reference sequence). The CDR3 has 18 amino acids. CDR3 coding DNA: TGTGCCTGGAGAGGGGGGACAGGGGGCGCCTATAGCAATCAGCCCCAGCATTTT. This codes for CAWRGGTGGAYSNQPQHF.

The chain recombines TRBV5-6 with TRBJ2-5; 7 nucleotides line up with TRBD2. The CDR3 is 11 residues long. Trimming at V came to 7 bases and at J to 4 bases, leaving 1 base not matched to a gene. Germline CDR1 SGHDT, CDR2 YYEEEE. CDR3 region: CASGGGETQYF. The CDR3 DNA reads as TGTGCCAGCGGGGGGGGAGAGACCCAGTACTTC.

This chain uses TRBV4-3 with TRBJ2-2; the D gene is possibly TRBD2 (6 bases). Germline V gene data show CDR1 as LGHNA and CDR2 as YSLEER. V lost 0 bases to trimming and J lost 4 bases, with 9 bases between them. The CDR3 contains 15 residues. CDR3 bases: TGCGCCAGCAGCCAAGATCCGGGGGTCACCGGGGAGCTGTTTTTT. Translation gives CASSQDPGVTGELFF.

Here the CDR3 reads CASSSPRVGKTQYF. DNA of the CDR3: TGCGCCAGCAGCTCTCCCAGGGTTGGGAAGACCCAGTACTTC. This chain connects TRBV5-1 to TRBJ2-5, with a weak D call TRBD1 (5 bases). Germline-derived CDR1 and CDR2 are SGHRS and YFSETQ. This CDR3 comprises 14 residues. V was shortened by 3 bases and J by 6 bases, with 15 bases between the two germline ends. The full variable domain, in which reference TRBV5-1 and TRBJ2-5 provide the parts outside the CDR3, is KAGVTQTPRYLIKTRGQQVTLSCSPISGHRSVSWYQQTPGQGLQFLFEYFSETQRNKGNFPGRFSGRQFSNSRSEMNVSTLELGDSALYLCASSSPRVGKTQYFGPGTRLLVL.

This clone was observed once. This chain links TRBV4-3 with TRBJ1-2, with D possibly being TRBD1 (6 bases). This CDR3 has 17 amino acids. V was pared by 0 bases and J by 0 bases, with 14 bases between. The V gene's germline CDR1 is LGHNA and CDR2 YSLEER. The CDR3 spells CASSQDPRTGTNYGYTF. DNA for the CDR3: TGCGCCAGCAGCCAAGATCCCCGAACAGGGACTAACTATGGCTACACCTTC.

The chain has TRBV14 and TRBJ1-2, with 7 bases lining up with TRBD1. CDR1 is SGHDN, CDR2 FVKESK, per germline. The CDR3 is 14 amino acids. Trimming removed 4 bases from V and 5 bases from J; junction bases left unmatched: 7. CDR3 amino acids: CASSPGTDLYGYTF. The CDR3, as DNA: TGTGCCAGCAGCCCCGGGACAGACTTATATGGCTACACCTTC.

This clone was picked up one time. The rearrangement links TRBV2 to TRBJ2-5, with a tentative D call TRBD2 (6 bases). The CDR3 consists of 16 residues. CDR1 and CDR2 from the germline V gene are SNHLY and FYNNEI. V dropped 6 bases and J dropped 5 bases, with 22 bases sitting between them. The CDR3: CASRDRGGGGSETQYF. The CDR3 DNA sequence: TGTGCCAGCAGGGACCGGGGAGGAGGCGGTTCGGAGACCCAGTACTTC.

The V and J genes are TRBV27 and TRBJ2-2; unclear D gene. This CDR3 spans 14 amino acids. Germline loops: CDR1 MNHEY, CDR2 SMNVEV (reference sequence). The V gene lost 6 bases and the J gene lost 1 base, with 9 bases spanning the gap. As DNA, the CDR3 is TGTGCCAGCAGGGCCCAACGGAACACCGGGGAGCTGTTTTTT. This codes for CASRAQRNTGELFF.

The chain joins TRBV4-2 to TRBJ1-2; 9 positions match TRBD1. Trimming at V came to 4 bases and at J to 1 base, leaving 22 bases not matched to a gene. The CDR3 runs to 21 residues. Per germline, CDR1 LGHNA and CDR2 YNFKEQ. Here the CDR3 reads CASSPQVGHELPGQGNYGYTF. In DNA, the CDR3 is TGTGCCAGCAGCCCGCAAGTCGGCCACGAACTTCCGGGACAGGGTAACTATGGCTACACCTTC.

The gene calls are TRBV18 and TRBJ2-7; 8 bases align to TRBD2. V lost 8 bases to trimming and J lost 3 bases; unmatched junction nucleotides: 9. Germline V gene lookup returns CDR1 KGHSH and CDR2 LQKENI. The CDR3 extends over 14 amino acids. This chain's CDR3 is CASRPTSERYEQYF. In nucleotides, the CDR3 is TGTGCCAGCCGCCCGACTAGCGAACGCTACGAGCAGTACTTC. The whole variable domain, filled in from reference TRBV18 and TRBJ2-7, reads NAGVMQNPRHLVRRRGQEARLRCSPMKGHSHVYWYRQLPEEGLKFMVYLQKENIIDESGMPKERFSAEFPKEGPSILRIQQVVRGDSAAYFCASRPTSERYEQYFGPGTRLTVT.

This clone has a handful of counts. At one end, the junction sequence differs from germline, possibly due to a read error. V and J are TRBV6-1 and TRBJ2-1; TRBD1 matches 8 bases. CDR3 length equals 14 residues. Germline V CDR1 and CDR2: MNHNS, SASEGT. In DNA form, the CDR3 reads TGTGCCAGCAGAGGACAGGGTTCCTTCAATGAGCAGTTCTTC. Translation gives CASRGQGSFNEQFF.

V and J are TRBV27 and TRBJ1-2; a weak D match, TRBD1 (6 bases). Trimming removed 5 bases at V and 3 bases at J, with 13 bases between. Germline V gene lookup returns CDR1 MNHEY and CDR2 SMNVEV (reference sequence). CDR3 length: 14 amino acids. The DNA for the CDR3 is TGTGCCAGCAGTCCCGCCAGGGGTGACTATGGCTACACCTTC. Its protein is CASSPARGDYGYTF.

The V gene is TRBV5-4, the J gene TRBJ2-7; 7 bases agree with TRBD2. Losses at the gene ends were 1 base for V and 5 bases for J; bases not matched to a gene: 3. Germline CDR1 SGHNT, CDR2 YYREEE (reference sequence). The CDR3 extends over 13 amino acids. The chain's CDR3 is CASSLFGGNEQYF. CDR3 coding DNA: TGTGCCAGCAGCTTGTTCGGGGGGAACGAGCAGTACTTC.

The chain links TRBV5-1 to TRBJ1-2, with 7 bases aligning to TRBD1. The CDR3 loop spans 13 amino acids. The germline V gene encodes CDR1 SGHRS and CDR2 YFSETQ. V gave up 1 base and J gave up 4 bases; unmatched junction bases: 1. The CDR3 protein is CASSLRDSYGYTF. CDR3 DNA: TGCGCCAGCAGCTTGCGGGACAGCTATGGCTACACCTTC. Using reference TRBV5-1 and TRBJ1-2 for the parts outside the CDR3, the full variable domain is KAGVTQTPRYLIKTRGQQVTLSCSPISGHRSVSWYQQTPGQGLQFLFEYFSETQRNKGNFPGRFSGRQFSNSRSEMNVSTLELGDSALYLCASSLRDSYGYTFGSGTRLTVV.

The CDR3 reads CASRDGGGNEQFF. CDR3 nucleotide sequence: TGTGCCAGCAGGGATGGGGGCGGGAATGAGCAGTTCTTC. The V gene is TRBV2, the J gene TRBJ2-1; possibly TRBD1 for D (6 bases). This CDR3 region has 13 residues. The V end was cut by 6 bases, the J end by 7 bases, with 13 bases between. Germline assignment: CDR1 SNHLY and CDR2 FYNNEI.

The chain recombines TRBV2 with TRBJ2-1, with D maybe TRBD2 (7 bases). Trimming cost V 11 bases and J 3 bases, with 20 bases left between them. Germline CDR1 SNHLY, CDR2 FYNNEI. The CDR3 is made up of 15 amino acids. CDR3 in amino acids: CACIGGDLVYNEQFF. CDR3 DNA sequence: TGTGCCTGTATAGGGGGGGACTTAGTCTACAATGAGCAGTTCTTC.

The genes are TRBV7-2 and TRBJ2-3, with D perhaps matching TRBD2 (6 bases). CDR1 and CDR2 from the germline V gene are SGHTA and FQGNSA. The CDR3 is 15 residues long. The V end lost 3 bases, the J end lost 1 base, and 11 bases lay between the germline ends. The CDR3 bases are TGTGCCAGCAGCTTCGGAGGGAGCGGCACAGATACGCAGTATTTT. Translated, it gives CASSFGGSGTDTQYF. The full variable domain, its missing parts supplied by reference TRBV7-2 and TRBJ2-3, is GAGVSQSPSNKVTEKGKDVELRCDPISGHTALYWYRQSLGQGLEFLIYFQGNSAPDKSGLPSDRFSAERTGGSVSTLTIQRTQQEDSAVYLCASSFGGSGTDTQYFGPGTRLTVL.

The rearrangement joins TRBV28 to TRBJ2-7, with TRBD2 matching 8 bases. V was clipped by 3 bases and J by 0 bases; unmatched bases: 4. The CDR3 spans 15 residues. CDR1 is MDHEN, CDR2 SYDVKM, per germline. The CDR3: CASSLSGLGSYEQYF. CDR3 DNA sequence: TGTGCCAGCAGTTTGTCGGGACTAGGCTCCTACGAGCAGTACTTC.

This clone was counted between two and nine times. The chain combines TRBV5-8 with TRBJ1-3; the match to TRBD1 covers 7 bases. Unmatched junction bases numbered 1, after V lost 0 bases and J lost 1 base. Looked up from germline, CDR1 is SGHTS and CDR2 is YDEGEE. CDR3 length: 15 residues. The CDR3 DNA reads as TGTGCCAGCAGCTTGGACAGGGGTTCTGGAAACACCATATATTTT. Translated: CASSLDRGSGNTIYF. Complete variable domain (other parts from reference TRBV5-8 and TRBJ1-3): EAGVTQSPTHLIKTRGQQATLRCSPISGHTSVYWYQQALGLGLQFLLWYDEGEERNRGNFPPRFSGRQFPNYSSELNVNALELEDSALYLCASSLDRGSGNTIYFGEGSWLTVV.

The rearrangement links TRBV28 to TRBJ2-7; TRBD2 aligns across 8 bases. Germline V gene sequence: CDR1 MDHEN, CDR2 SYDVKM. Trimming cost V 7 bases and J 2 bases; bases outside gene matches: 7. The CDR3 is made up of 14 amino acids. Here the CDR3 reads CASKKVAGTYEQYF. CDR3 bases: TGTGCCAGCAAAAAAGTAGCGGGAACCTACGAGCAGTACTTC. The full variable domain, its missing parts supplied by reference TRBV28 and TRBJ2-7, is DVKVTQSSRYLVKRTGEKVFLECVQDMDHENMFWYRQDPGLGLRLIYFSYDVKMKEKGDIPEGYSVSREKKERFSLILESASTNQTSMYLCASKKVAGTYEQYFGPGTRLTVT.

This clone was counted between two and nine times. This chain connects TRBV6-5 to TRBJ2-5; 9 bases align to TRBD1. The end of the DNA fits TRBJ2-7 better, so the J call may be wrong. In germline, CDR1 is MNHEY, CDR2 SVGAGI. The CDR3 contains 15 residues. CDR3 sequence reads: CASSYTGGEGVEQYF. CDR3 sequence (DNA): TGTGCCAGCAGTTACACAGGGGGCGAGGGAGTCGAGCAGTACTTC.

This sequence joins TRBV5-1 and TRBJ2-5; D gene uncertain. V shed 1 base and J shed 5 bases, with 9 bases lying between them. The germline gives CDR1 SGHRS, CDR2 YFSETQ. The CDR3 loop spans 13 amino acids. The CDR3: CASSLQAPETQYF. The CDR3, as DNA: TGCGCCAGCAGCTTGCAAGCGCCGGAGACCCAGTACTTC.

The J gene is TRBJ2-3, the V gene TRBV9; 9 positions match TRBD2. From germline, CDR1 is SGDLS and CDR2 YYNGEE. The CDR3 totals 16 residues. Trimming removed 4 bases from V and 6 bases from J; junction bases left unmatched: 12. CDR3 region: CASSTMTSGPGDTQYF. The CDR3 region has the DNA TGTGCCAGCAGCACAATGACTAGCGGCCCGGGGGATACGCAGTATTTT.

The rearrangement uses TRBV5-1 and TRBJ2-2, with a tentative D call TRBD1 (5 bases). Germline values: CDR1 SGHRS, CDR2 YFSETQ. V lost 0 bases to trimming and J lost 4 bases, with 13 bases between them. This CDR3 comprises 16 residues. CDR3 DNA sequence: TGCGCCAGCAGCTTGGAGTCAGGGATCCGCACCGGGGAGCTGTTTTTT. This codes for CASSLESGIRTGELFF.

The chain couples TRBV7-2 to TRBJ2-3, with no clear D. Germline V CDR1 and CDR2: SGHTA, FQGNSA. CDR3 length: 14 residues. V gave up 0 bases and J gave up 3 bases, with 7 bases separating them. CDR3 residues: CASSLAGKTDTQYF. Written as DNA, the CDR3 is TGTGCCAGCAGCTTAGCGGGCAAGACAGATACGCAGTATTTT.

V is TRBV6-5 and J is TRBJ1-1; 8 bases are a match to TRBD1. CDR1 and CDR2 from the germline V gene are MNHEY and SVGAGI. Losses at the gene ends were 5 bases for V and 6 bases for J; bases not matched to a gene: 8. This CDR3 region has 14 residues. As DNA, the CDR3 is TGTGCCAGCAGTGCTCGGACAGGGTGGGCTGAAGCTTTCTTT. Translated, it gives CASSARTGWAEAFF.

The rearrangement joins TRBV5-1 to TRBJ2-5; D is uncertain. There are 13 residues in the CDR3. Deletions cut 6 bases from V and 3 bases from J, with 12 bases between. CDR1 is SGHRS and CDR2 is YFSETQ in the germline V gene. The CDR3 is CASTTNPEETQYF. DNA for the CDR3: TGCGCCAGCACCACTAACCCTGAAGAGACCCAGTACTTC.